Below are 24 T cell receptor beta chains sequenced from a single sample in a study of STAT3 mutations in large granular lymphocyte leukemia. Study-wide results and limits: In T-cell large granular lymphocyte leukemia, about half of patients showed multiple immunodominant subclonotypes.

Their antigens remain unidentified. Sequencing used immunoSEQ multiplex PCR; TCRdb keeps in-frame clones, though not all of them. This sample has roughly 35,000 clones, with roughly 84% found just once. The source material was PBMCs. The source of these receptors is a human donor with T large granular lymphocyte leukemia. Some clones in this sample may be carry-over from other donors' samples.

The CDR3 loop reads CASSEVRNDEQFF. Written as DNA, the CDR3 is TGTGCCAGCAGTGAAGTCAGGAACGATGAGCAGTTCTTC. The chain recombines TRBV2 with TRBJ2-1; no firm D call. The CDR3 has 13 amino acids. Germline V lookup: CDR1 SNHLY, CDR2 FYNNEI. Trimming took off 1 base at V and 8 bases at J, with 9 bases between the two ends.

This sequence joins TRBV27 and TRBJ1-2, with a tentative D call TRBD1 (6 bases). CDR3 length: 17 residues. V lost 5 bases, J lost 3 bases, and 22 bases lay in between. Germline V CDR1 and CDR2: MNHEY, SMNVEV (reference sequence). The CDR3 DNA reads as TGTGCCAGCAGTGGCCCTAGGGAAGGGGGTAGTTACTATGGCTACACCTTC. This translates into CASSGPREGGSYYGYTF.

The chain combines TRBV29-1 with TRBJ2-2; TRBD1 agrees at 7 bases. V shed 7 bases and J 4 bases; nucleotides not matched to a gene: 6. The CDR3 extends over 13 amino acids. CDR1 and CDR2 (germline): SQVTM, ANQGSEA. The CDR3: CSGQGRTTGELFF. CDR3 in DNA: TGCAGCGGACAGGGTAGGACCACCGGGGAGCTGTTTTTT.

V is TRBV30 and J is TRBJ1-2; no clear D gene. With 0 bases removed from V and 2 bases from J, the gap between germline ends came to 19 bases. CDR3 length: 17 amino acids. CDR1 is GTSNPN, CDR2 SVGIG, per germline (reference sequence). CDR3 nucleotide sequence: TGTGCCTGGAGTGTCTCTTCCCTGCCCAGGACGAACTATGGCTACACCTTC. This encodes CAWSVSSLPRTNYGYTF. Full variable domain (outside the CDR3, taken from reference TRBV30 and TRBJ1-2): SQTIHQWPATLVQPVGSPLSLECTVEGTSNPNLYWYRQAAGRGLQLLFYSVGIGQISSEVPQNLSASRPQDRQFILSSKKLLLSDSGFYLCAWSVSSLPRTNYGYTFGSGTRLTVV.

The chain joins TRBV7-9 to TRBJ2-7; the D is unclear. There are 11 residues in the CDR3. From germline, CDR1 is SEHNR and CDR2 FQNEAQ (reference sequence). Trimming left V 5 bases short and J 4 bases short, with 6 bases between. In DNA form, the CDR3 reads TGTGCCAGCAGCCCGTTGTACGAGCAGTACGTC. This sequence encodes CASSPLYEQYV.

The CDR3 nucleotides are TGTGCCAGCAGTCAGGGACGGCGGATAGGGCAGCCCCAGCATTTT. Protein: CASSQGRRIGQPQHF. The chain combines TRBV6-5 with TRBJ1-5, with a possible D match to TRBD1 (5 bases). The germline gives CDR1 MNHEY, CDR2 SVGAGI. The CDR3 length is 15 residues. V was shortened by 5 bases and J by 7 bases, with 18 bases between the two germline ends.

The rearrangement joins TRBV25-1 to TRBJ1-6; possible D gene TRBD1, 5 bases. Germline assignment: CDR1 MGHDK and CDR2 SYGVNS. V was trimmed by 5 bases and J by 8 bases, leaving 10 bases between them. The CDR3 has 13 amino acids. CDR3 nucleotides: TGTGCCAGCAGTCCCGGGACCTATTCACCCCTCCACTTT. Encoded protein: CASSPGTYSPLHF. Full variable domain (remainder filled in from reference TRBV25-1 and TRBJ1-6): EADIYQTPRYLVIGTGKKITLECSQTMGHDKMYWYQQDPGMELHLIHYSYGVNSTEKGDLSSESTVSRIRTEHFPLTLESARPSHTSQYLCASSPGTYSPLHFGNGTRLTVT.

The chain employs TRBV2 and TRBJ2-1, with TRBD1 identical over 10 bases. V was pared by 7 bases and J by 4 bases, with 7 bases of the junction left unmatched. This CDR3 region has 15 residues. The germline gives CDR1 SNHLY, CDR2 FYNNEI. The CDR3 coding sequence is TGTGCCAGCATGAGACAGGGGGCTCCTTACAATGAGCAGTTCTTC. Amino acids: CASMRQGAPYNEQFF.

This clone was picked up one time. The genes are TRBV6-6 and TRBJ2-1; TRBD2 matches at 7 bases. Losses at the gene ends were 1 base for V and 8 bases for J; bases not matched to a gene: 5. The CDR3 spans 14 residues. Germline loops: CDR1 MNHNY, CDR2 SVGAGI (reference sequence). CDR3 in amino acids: CASSYLAGDYEQFF. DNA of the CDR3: TGTGCCAGCAGTTACTTGGCGGGGGACTATGAGCAGTTCTTC.

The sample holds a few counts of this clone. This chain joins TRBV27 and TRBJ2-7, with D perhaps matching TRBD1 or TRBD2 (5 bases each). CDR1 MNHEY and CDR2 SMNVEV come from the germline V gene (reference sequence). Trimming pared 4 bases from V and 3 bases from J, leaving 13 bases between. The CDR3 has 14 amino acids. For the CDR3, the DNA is TGTGCCAGCAGTTACCGGCCGGGGCACTACGAGCAGTACGTC. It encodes CASSYRPGHYEQYV.

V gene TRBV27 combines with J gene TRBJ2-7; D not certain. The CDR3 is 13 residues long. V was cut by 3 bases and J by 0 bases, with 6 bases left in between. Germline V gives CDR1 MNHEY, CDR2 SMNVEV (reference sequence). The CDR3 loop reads CASSFLVSYEQYV. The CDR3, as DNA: TGTGCCAGCAGTTTCCTCGTCTCCTACGAGCAGTACGTC.

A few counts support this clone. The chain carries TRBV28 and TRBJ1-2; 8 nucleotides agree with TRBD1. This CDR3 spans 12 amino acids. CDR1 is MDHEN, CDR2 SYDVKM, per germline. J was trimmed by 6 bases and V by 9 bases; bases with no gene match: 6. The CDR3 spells CASIGQGDGYTF. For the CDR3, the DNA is TGTGCCAGTATTGGACAGGGTGATGGCTACACCTTC.

The CDR3 reads CASRAPSSYEQYF. The CDR3 DNA follows: TGTGCCAGCAGGGCTCCTAGCTCCTACGAGCAGTACTTC. This rearrangement joins TRBV6-5 to TRBJ2-7; D is unclear. There are 13 residues in the CDR3. Looked up from germline, CDR1 is MNHEY and CDR2 is SVGAGI. Trimming took 6 bases from V and 0 from J, leaving 9 bases between them.

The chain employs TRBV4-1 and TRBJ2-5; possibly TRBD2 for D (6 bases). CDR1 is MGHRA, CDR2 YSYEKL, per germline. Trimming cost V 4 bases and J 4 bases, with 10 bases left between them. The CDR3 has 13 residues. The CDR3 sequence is CASSRLASETQYF. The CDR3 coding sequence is TGCGCCAGCAGCCGTCTAGCGTCAGAGACCCAGTACTTC.

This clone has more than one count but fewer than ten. The chain's CDR3 is CASSLTSGGSRCSYEQYF. Here the CDR3 DNA reads TGTGCCAGCAGCTTGACTAGCGGGGGGTCTCGTTGCTCCTACGAGCAGTACTTC. The V and J genes are TRBV11-1 and TRBJ2-7, with 13 bases aligning to TRBD2. J was trimmed by 0 bases and V by 3 bases; bases with no gene match: 8. Germline V gene sequence: CDR1 SGHAT, CDR2 FQDESV (reference sequence). The CDR3 totals 18 residues.

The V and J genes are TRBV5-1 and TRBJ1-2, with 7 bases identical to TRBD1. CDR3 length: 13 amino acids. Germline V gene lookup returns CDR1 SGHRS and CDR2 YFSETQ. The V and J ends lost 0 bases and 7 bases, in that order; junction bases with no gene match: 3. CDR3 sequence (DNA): TGCGCCAGCAGCTTGGAAGGGGGCTCTGGCTACACCTTC. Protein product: CASSLEGGSGYTF.

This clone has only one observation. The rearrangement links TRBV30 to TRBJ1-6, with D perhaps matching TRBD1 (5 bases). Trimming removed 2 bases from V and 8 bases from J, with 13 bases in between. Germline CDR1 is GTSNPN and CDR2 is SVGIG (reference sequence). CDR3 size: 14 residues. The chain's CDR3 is CAWSRDFADSPLHF. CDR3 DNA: TGTGCCTGGAGTAGGGACTTTGCAGATTCACCCCTCCACTTT.

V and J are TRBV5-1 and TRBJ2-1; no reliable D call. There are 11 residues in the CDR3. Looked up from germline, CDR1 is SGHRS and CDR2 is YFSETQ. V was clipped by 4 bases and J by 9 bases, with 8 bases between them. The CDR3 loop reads CASSITGEQFF. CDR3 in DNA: TGCGCCAGCAGCATTACCGGTGAGCAGTTCTTC.

The CDR3 region has the DNA TGTGCCAGCAGCCTGACAGGGGCCTACGAGCAGTACGTC. Its protein is CASSLTGAYEQYV. The rearrangement joins TRBV6-6 to TRBJ2-7; 8 nucleotides align to TRBD1. J gave up 2 bases and V 6 bases, and 3 bases lay outside the gene matches. The V gene's germline CDR1 is MNHNY and CDR2 SVGAGI (reference sequence). The CDR3 length is 13 residues.

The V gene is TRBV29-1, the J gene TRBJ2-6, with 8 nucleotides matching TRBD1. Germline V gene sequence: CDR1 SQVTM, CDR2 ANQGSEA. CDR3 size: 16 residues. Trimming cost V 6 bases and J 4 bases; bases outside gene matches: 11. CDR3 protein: CSVADRARWGANVLTF. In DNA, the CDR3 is TGCAGCGTGGCGGACAGGGCCCGTTGGGGGGCCAACGTCCTGACTTTC.

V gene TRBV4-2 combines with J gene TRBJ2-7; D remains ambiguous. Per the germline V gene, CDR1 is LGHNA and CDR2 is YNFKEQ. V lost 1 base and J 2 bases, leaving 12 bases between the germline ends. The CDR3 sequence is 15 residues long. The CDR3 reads CASSQAMSSTYEQYF. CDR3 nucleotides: TGTGCCAGCAGCCAAGCTATGAGCAGTACCTACGAGCAGTACTTC.

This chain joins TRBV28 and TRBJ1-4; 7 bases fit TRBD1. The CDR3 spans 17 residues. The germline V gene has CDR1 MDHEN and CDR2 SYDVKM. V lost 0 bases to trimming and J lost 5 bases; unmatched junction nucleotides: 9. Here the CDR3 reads CASSLWAGGVSNEKLFF. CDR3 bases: TGTGCCAGCAGTTTATGGGCAGGGGGGGTTTCAAATGAAAAACTGTTTTTT.

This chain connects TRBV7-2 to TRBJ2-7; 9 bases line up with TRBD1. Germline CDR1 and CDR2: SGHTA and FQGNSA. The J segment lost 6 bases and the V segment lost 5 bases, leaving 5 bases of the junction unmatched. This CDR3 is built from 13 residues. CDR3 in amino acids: CASSRDRASEQYV. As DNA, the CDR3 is TGTGCCAGCAGCCGGGACAGGGCAAGCGAGCAGTACGTC.

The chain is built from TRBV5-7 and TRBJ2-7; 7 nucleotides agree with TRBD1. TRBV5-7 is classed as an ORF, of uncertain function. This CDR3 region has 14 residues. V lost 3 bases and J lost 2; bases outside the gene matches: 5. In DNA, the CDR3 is TGTGCCAGCAGCTGGTGGACAGGACCCTACGAGCAGTACGTC. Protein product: CASSWWTGPYEQYV.